This T cell receptor beta chain was sequenced for a study of beta chain features in type 1 diabetes (dated 2018 in TCRdb). Study-level background: Mean age, gender distribution, total cell number and subset yield did not differ between patients and healthy donors. A total of roughly 100 million sorted cells were examined across all samples, and the number of cells per subset was strongly correlated with RNA yield. The study compared the TCRB repertoires of sorted circulating CD4+ T cell subsets in recently diagnosed type 1 diabetes patients with those in matched healthy donors. Regulatory and stem cell-like memory subsets were isolated from only 8 patients and about 8 healthy donors, whereas naive and central memory subsets came from all 30 or so donors. Study-wide conclusions, independent of this receptor: Type 1 diabetes patients showed a moderate but significant shortening of TCRB CDR3 length in all four CD4+ subsets. Because the HLA sub-analyses included only small numbers of individuals, any influence of HLA type on TCRB rearrangement was left unresolved. Fewer insertions and more nucleotide deletions at VDJ recombination sites were observed in patients with type 1 diabetes, implying thymic rearrangement abnormalities. Sequencing cDNA rather than genomic DNA could over-represent highly expressing activated cells, although activation and CD3 levels did not differ between groups. The naive, central memory and regulatory TCRB repertoires appeared to resemble one another more closely among patients than among healthy donors. Shorter templates might have been favored by PCR, but patient and control samples were amplified and corrected together, so both groups would have been affected equally by any skew.

The entire amount of isolated RNA was reverse transcribed using the High Capacity cDNA Reverse Transcription Kit, so the sequenced TCRB transcripts were expressed ones. Deep immunoSEQ sequencing was performed on naive, central memory and regulatory T cell samples, with an average of roughly 3.5 million total reads per sample. After sorted cells were lysed in RLT buffer, RNA was extracted with DNase-treated RNeasy Micro or Mini kits, with the choice depending on cell number. Each cell subset was processed on its own to prevent cross-contamination, while patient and healthy donor samples were processed together. TCRB sequences were amplified from cDNA with the immunoSEQ multiplex PCR, producing 87-bp fragments spanning the CDR3 region. The amplicons were sequenced using the Illumina HiSeq platform. The original pipeline was this. Synthetic template baselines were used to correct PCR bias computationally, reads within Hamming distance 2 were collapsed, and singletons that could not be merged were discarded. Reads were aligned against IMGT to assign V, D and J genes, CDR3 length and insertions or deletions at six rearrangement sites. Within each subset, clonotype counts were normalized to sorted cell number, after which true diversity and Gini coefficients were computed with the tcR R package. Repertoire sharing was quantified using the overlap coefficient calculated on TCRB nucleotide sequences. Out-of-frame TCRB sequences from naive cells were analyzed to stand in for the pre-selection repertoire. Imported from immuneACCESS, the table was reduced by TCRdb to in-frame sequences with V and J called. These copies leave out some clones; in studies compared against another copy, an unresolved V gene accounts for under half, and the cause of the remainder is not known. From that table come the V and J calls and clone size; the DNA was used to work out D and trimming. This sample holds hundreds of thousands of clones; 9.6% were observed only once. The top ten clonotypes cover around 0.031% of the sample.

The CDR3 numbers 14 residues from cysteine through phenylalanine. The sequence is cut down to CDR3 DNA, 42 bases in frame from base 1. Taken from the germline V gene, the CDR1 and CDR2 loops are LGHNA and YNFKEQ. V and J lose 1 base and 1 base, and a span of 8 bases separates them. As regards this clone: No cognate antigen has been identified for it. The record has no base qualities; no much larger clone is one base away.

A single peripheral blood draw of approximately 100 mL on average was collected from each donor into heparinised tubes. A BD FACSAria II was used to sort naive, central memory, regulatory and stem cell-like memory CD4+ T cells with a panel that included CD45RO, CCR7, CD25, CD127, CD95 and CD27. All sorted populations exceeded 98% purity. PBMCs were isolated right away by Lymphoprep density gradient centrifugation and were stained directly, without culture. Samples were stained and sorted in pairs, with one healthy donor and one patient per experiment, so that batch effects were minimized. The source material was naive CD4+ T cells from blood. According to the study, the label for this sample's cell subset or site signals: true naive CD4+ T cells. Recombination joined TRBV4-2 with TRBJ2-7; the D gene identity is not certain. This clonotype was obtained from a woman aged 18-30 years in good health. The DNA reads as follows: TGTGCCAGCAGCCAAGGCCAGGATTCCTACGAGCAGTACTTC. This sequence encodes CASSQGQDSYEQYF.